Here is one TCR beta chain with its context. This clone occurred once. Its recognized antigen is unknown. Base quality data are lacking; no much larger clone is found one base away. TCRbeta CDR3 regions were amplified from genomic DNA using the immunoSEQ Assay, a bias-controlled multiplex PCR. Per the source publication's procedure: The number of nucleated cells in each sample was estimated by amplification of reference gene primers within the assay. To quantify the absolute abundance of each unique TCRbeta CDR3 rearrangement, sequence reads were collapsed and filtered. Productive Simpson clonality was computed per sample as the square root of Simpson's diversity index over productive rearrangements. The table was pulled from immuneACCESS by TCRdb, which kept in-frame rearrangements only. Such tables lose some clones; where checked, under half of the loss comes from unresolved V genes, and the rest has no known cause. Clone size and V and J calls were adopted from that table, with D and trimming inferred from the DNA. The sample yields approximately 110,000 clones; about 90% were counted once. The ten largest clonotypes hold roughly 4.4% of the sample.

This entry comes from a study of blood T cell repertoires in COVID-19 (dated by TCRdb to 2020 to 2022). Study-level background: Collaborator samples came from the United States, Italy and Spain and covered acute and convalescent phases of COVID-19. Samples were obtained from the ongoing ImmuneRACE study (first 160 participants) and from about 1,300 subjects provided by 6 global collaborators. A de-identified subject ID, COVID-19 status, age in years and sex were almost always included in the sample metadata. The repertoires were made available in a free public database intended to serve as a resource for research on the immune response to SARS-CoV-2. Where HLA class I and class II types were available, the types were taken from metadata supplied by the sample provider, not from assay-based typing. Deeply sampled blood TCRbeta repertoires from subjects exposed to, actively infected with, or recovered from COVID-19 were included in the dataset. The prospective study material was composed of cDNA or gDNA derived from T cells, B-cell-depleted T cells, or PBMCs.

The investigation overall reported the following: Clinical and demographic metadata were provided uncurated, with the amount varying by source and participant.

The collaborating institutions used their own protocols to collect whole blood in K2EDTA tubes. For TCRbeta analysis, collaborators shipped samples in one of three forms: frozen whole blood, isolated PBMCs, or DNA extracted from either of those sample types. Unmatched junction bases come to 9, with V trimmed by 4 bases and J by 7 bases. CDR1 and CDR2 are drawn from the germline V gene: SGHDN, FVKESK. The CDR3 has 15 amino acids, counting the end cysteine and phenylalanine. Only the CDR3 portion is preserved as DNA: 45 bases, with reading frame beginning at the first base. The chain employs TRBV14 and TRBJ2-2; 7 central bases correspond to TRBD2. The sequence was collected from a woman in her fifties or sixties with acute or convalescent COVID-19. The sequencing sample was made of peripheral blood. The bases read TGTGCCAGCAGCCCGCTAGGAGGCGGGAGCGGGGAGCTGTTTTTT. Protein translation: CASSPLGGGSGELFF.